This T cell receptor beta chain is from a study of human T cells and chemical hapten exposure. Background on the study: Patch tests containing 0.01% DPC, applied to the upper back, were read at 6 days. Study-level results: Expanded TCRs created a significantly greater count of big CDR3 similarity clusters than controls did. TCRs exceeding a frequency of 1 in 1000 stayed unchanged under DPC sensitization.

As originally analysed: TCR counts had a median of about 94,000 per sample and spanned about 23,224 to 690,600. In TCRdb, the RACE reads were re-called with MiXCR into one record per CDR3 protein. The authors' filters were not applied to this entry. The table shows tens of thousands of distinct CDR3 sequences, with 9.8% occurring only once. This CDR3 has 14 amino acids. Trimming took 3 bases from V and 1 from J, leaving 10 bases between them. Per the germline V gene, CDR1 is SGHVS and CDR2 is FNYEAQ. The time point was: patch test 1, 2 weeks after DPC sensitization. Treatment reported: therapeutic diphenylcyclopropenone sensitization with weekly scalp DPC. About this clonotype: The antigen is undetermined.

The receptor was derived from a woman aged 40-49 years with alopecia areata. Some clones in this sample may be carry-over from other donors' samples. The chain couples TRBV7-6 to TRBJ2-7, with D uncertain. The specimen was whole blood, collected in connection with sensitization to the hapten diphenylcyclopropenone (DPC). The chain's CDR3 is CASSLNQLSYEQYF. The CDR3, as DNA: TGTGCCAGCAGCTTGAATCAGCTATCCTACGAGCAGTACTTC.